The 27 T cell receptor beta chains below come from one sample, sequenced in a study of vaccination and CD4 T cells after COVID-19. The study sequenced cultured CD4+ T cell DNA using the Oncomine TCR Beta short-read assay. TCRdb recomputed calls from the PCR reads with MiXCR, one row per CDR3 protein. In the table there are almost 20,000 distinct CDR3 sequences, under 60% of which are singletons. Which antigens these TCRs recognize remains unknown. Treatment of the sample: approximately nine-day PBMC culture with coronavirus spike peptide pools or control peptides (ViraFEST assay). Here the sequenced sample was CD4+ T cells from blood, cultured in vitro, taken after SARS-CoV-2 vaccination. These receptors were collected from a human donor who had recovered from COVID-19.

The rearrangement joins TRBV4-1 to TRBJ2-2; no reliable D call. V was trimmed by 1 base and J by 4 bases, leaving 13 bases between them. From germline, CDR1 is MGHRA and CDR2 YSYEKL. The CDR3 has 16 residues. The CDR3 protein is CASSQGPGITTGELFF. The CDR3 DNA sequence: TGCGCCAGCAGCCAAGGTCCTGGCATTACCACCGGGGAGCTGTTTTTT.

This chain links TRBV28 with TRBJ1-2; maybe TRBD1 (6 bases). V was shortened by 8 bases and J by 1 base, with 8 bases between the two germline ends. The CDR3 is 12 residues long. The germline V gene has CDR1 MDHEN and CDR2 SYDVKM. The CDR3 DNA sequence: TGTGCCAGCCGGGACAATAACTATGGCTACACCTTC. Translation gives CASRDNNYGYTF.

V gene TRBV7-2 combines with J gene TRBJ1-1; tentative D call: TRBD1 (6 bases). CDR1 is SGHTA, CDR2 FQGNSA, per germline. This CDR3 contains 16 residues. Between the trimmed V and J ends, which lost 0 bases and 4 bases, there was a span of 15 bases. CDR3 sequence: CASSLALQGGSTEAFF. The CDR3 DNA reads as TGTGCCAGCAGCTTAGCCCTACAGGGAGGGAGCACTGAAGCTTTCTTT.

V usage is TRBV20-1 and J usage is TRBJ1-1, with D possibly matching TRBD1 (5 bases). This CDR3 has 15 residues. The germline V gene has CDR1 DFQATT and CDR2 SNEGSKA (reference sequence). With 2 bases removed from V and 0 bases from J, the gap between germline ends came to 13 bases. CDR3 loop: CSARRRDGLNTEAFF. CDR3 nucleotides: TGCAGTGCTAGACGGCGGGACGGCCTGAACACTGAAGCTTTCTTT.

The V gene is TRBV5-1, the J gene TRBJ1-2; D remains unclear. The CDR3 length is 14 residues. In germline, CDR1 is SGHRS, CDR2 YFSETQ. Trimming shortened V by 0 bases and J by 6 bases, and 12 bases separated the two germline ends. CDR3 region: CASSLDSPLDGYTF. As DNA, the CDR3 is TGCGCCAGCAGCTTGGACAGCCCCCTGGATGGCTACACCTTC.

V and J are TRBV2 and TRBJ1-2; D uncertain. This CDR3 contains 13 residues. Trimming shortened V by 3 bases and J by 4 bases, and 9 bases separated the two germline ends. Germline lookup yields CDR1 SNHLY and CDR2 FYNNEI. This chain's CDR3 is CASSEDGVYGYTF. The CDR3 DNA is TGTGCCAGCAGTGAGGATGGCGTCTATGGCTACACCTTC. The full variable domain, rest sourced from reference TRBV2 and TRBJ1-2, is EPEVTQTPSHQVTQMGQEVILRCVPISNHLYFYWYRQILGQKVEFLVSFYNNEISEKSEIFDDQFSVERPDGSNFTLKIRSTKLEDSAMYFCASSEDGVYGYTFGSGTRLTVV.

The gene calls are TRBV6-1 and TRBJ1-1; D unclear. Germline CDR1 MNHNS, CDR2 SASEGT. The CDR3 sequence is 11 residues long. Between the trimmed V and J ends, which lost 6 bases and 1 base, there was a span of 3 bases. The CDR3 spells CASRENTEAFF. In nucleotides, the CDR3 is TGTGCCAGCAGGGAGAACACTGAAGCTTTCTTT.

V is TRBV6-2 or TRBV6-3 and J is TRBJ1-6; the D gene is possibly TRBD1 (5 bases). The V gene lost 5 bases and the J gene lost 10 bases, with 15 bases spanning the gap. Germline V gives CDR1 MNHEY, CDR2 SVGEGT. CDR3 length: 14 amino acids. The CDR3 here is CASSPGTHRSPLHF. The CDR3 nucleotides read TGTGCCAGCAGTCCCGGGACCCACCGATCACCCCTCCACTTT.

The chain recombines TRBV11-3 with TRBJ1-1, with a possible D match to TRBD1 (6 bases). This CDR3 contains 14 residues. Germline V gives CDR1 SGHNT, CDR2 YENEEA. Trimming shortened V by 5 bases and J by 1 base, and 11 bases separated the two germline ends. As DNA, the CDR3 is TGTGCCAGCAGCCCCGACAGGAGGAACACTGAAGCTTTCTTT. Translating it yields CASSPDRRNTEAFF.

This chain connects TRBV28 to TRBJ2-3; the match to TRBD2 covers 12 bases. Unmatched junction bases numbered 2, after V lost 6 bases and J lost 1 base. Germline CDR1 and CDR2: MDHEN and SYDVKM. The CDR3 is made up of 15 amino acids. CDR3 DNA: TGTGCCAGCAGACTAGCGGGAGGCCGCACAGATACGCAGTATTTT. This translates into CASRLAGGRTDTQYF.

The chain recombines TRBV7-9 with TRBJ2-2; weak D call: TRBD1 (5 bases). CDR1 and CDR2 (germline): SEHNR, FQNEAQ (reference sequence). The V end was cut by 5 bases, the J end by 4 bases, with 8 bases between. The CDR3 is 13 residues long. The CDR3 sequence: CASSITGTGELFF. Here the CDR3 DNA reads TGTGCCAGCAGCATTACAGGCACCGGGGAGCTGTTTTTT.

The chain couples TRBV6-2 or TRBV6-3 to TRBJ1-6; 12 bases are shared with TRBD1. The trim removed 6 bases at V and 7 bases at J, leaving 7 bases unmatched. CDR3 length: 16 amino acids. The germline V gene has CDR1 MNHEY and CDR2 SVGEGT. The CDR3 here is CASSRDRGRPNSPLHF. Here the CDR3 DNA reads TGTGCCAGCAGCCGGGACAGGGGGCGCCCAAATTCACCCCTCCACTTT.

This clonotype appeared a few times. The chain carries TRBV10-3 and TRBJ2-5, with 10 bases that match TRBD2. The V segment lost 8 bases and the J segment 4 bases; nucleotides outside the gene matches: 13. The CDR3 has 16 amino acids. Germline values: CDR1 ENHRY, CDR2 SYGVKD. The CDR3 here is CAIRDGSGRRGETQYF. CDR3 bases: TGTGCCATCCGGGATGGTAGCGGGAGGAGGGGAGAGACCCAGTACTTC.

The chain is built from TRBV11-3 and TRBJ1-2; D not resolved. The CDR3 has 12 residues. Looked up from germline, CDR1 is SGHNT and CDR2 is YENEEA. Trimming removed 5 bases at V and 4 bases at J, with 8 bases between. The CDR3 DNA reads as TGTGCCAGCAGCCGAGGAATCTATGGCTACACCTTC. Translating it yields CASSRGIYGYTF.

This clonotype appeared a few times. V and J are TRBV7-4 and TRBJ1-2, with 9 bases identical to TRBD1. Germline values: CDR1 SGHVT, CDR2 SQSDAQ. This CDR3 spans 16 amino acids. Losses at the gene ends were 5 bases for V and 4 bases for J; bases not matched to a gene: 11. The CDR3 nucleotides read TGTGCCAGCAGCCCGGGAGGGGACAGGGTTCCCTATGGCTACACCTTC. Residues: CASSPGGDRVPYGYTF.

The table lists this clonotype with a few counts. The V gene is TRBV7-9, the J gene TRBJ1-5; no firm D call. Trimming took off 3 bases at V and 1 base at J, with 10 bases between the two ends. The CDR3 is made up of 15 amino acids. The germline V gene encodes CDR1 SEHNR and CDR2 FQNEAQ (reference sequence). CDR3 coding DNA: TGTGCCAGCAGCTTGGAGGGAGGGAGCAATCAGCCCCAGCATTTT. As protein: CASSLEGGSNQPQHF.

This clonotype showed up just a few times. This chain uses TRBV20-1 with TRBJ1-2; D is uncertain. The CDR3 has 12 residues. Trimming shortened V by 3 bases and J by 3 bases, and 8 bases separated the two germline ends. Germline V CDR1 and CDR2: DFQATT, SNEGSKA (reference sequence). DNA for the CDR3: TGCAGTGCTAGTAACAGCTACTATGGCTACACCTTC. Translating gives CSASNSYYGYTF.

This clonotype was seen a handful of times. The chain has TRBV20-1 and TRBJ2-2; 10 bases agree with TRBD2. Germline assignment: CDR1 DFQATT and CDR2 SNEGSKA (reference sequence). This CDR3 has 15 residues. The trim removed 2 bases at V and 5 bases at J, leaving 5 bases unmatched. CDR3 bases: TGCAGTGCTAGACCTAGCGGGAGTAGGACCGGGGAGCTGTTTTTT. Protein product: CSARPSGSRTGELFF.

This clonotype turned up a few times. The chain links TRBV2 to TRBJ1-6; TRBD1 is a possible D gene (6 bases). The V gene lost 3 bases and the J gene lost 10 bases, with 13 bases spanning the gap. The CDR3 totals 14 residues. Germline-derived CDR1 and CDR2 are SNHLY and FYNNEI. CDR3: CASSDTGKESPLHF. The CDR3 DNA follows: TGTGCCAGCAGTGATACAGGGAAGGAATCACCCCTCCACTTT.

The genes are TRBV5-4 and TRBJ2-7; the match to TRBD1 covers 9 bases. The CDR3 extends over 15 amino acids. Germline V gene lookup returns CDR1 SGHNT and CDR2 YYREEE (reference sequence). The junction had 8 bases not matched to a gene; V was cut back by 2 bases and J by 5 bases. The CDR3 sequence: CASSFGTGLFNEQYF. The CDR3 DNA reads as TGTGCCAGCAGCTTCGGGACAGGGTTATTCAACGAGCAGTACTTC.

This clonotype came up a few times. This chain uses TRBV7-2 with TRBJ1-2; D may be TRBD1 (5 bases). CDR1 is SGHTA and CDR2 is FQGNSA in the germline V gene. V lost 5 bases, J lost 7 bases, and 11 bases lay in between. The CDR3 length is 12 residues. The CDR3 region is CASSRTTVGYTF. The CDR3 DNA sequence: TGTGCCAGCAGCCGAACGACAGTTGGCTACACCTTC. Based on the CDR3 plus reference TRBV7-2 and TRBJ1-2, the full variable domain is GAGVSQSPSNKVTEKGKDVELRCDPISGHTALYWYRQSLGQGLEFLIYFQGNSAPDKSGLPSDRFSAERTGGSVSTLTIQRTQQEDSAVYLCASSRTTVGYTFGSGTRLTVV.

This clonotype was seen a few times. The gene calls are TRBV2 and TRBJ2-2, with 7 bases lining up with TRBD2. With 6 bases clipped from V and 4 bases from J, the junction kept 2 bases outside the gene matches. This CDR3 contains 13 residues. The germline V gene encodes CDR1 SNHLY and CDR2 FYNNEI. This CDR3 reads CASRGRVTGELFF. The CDR3 coding sequence is TGTGCCAGCAGGGGGAGGGTCACCGGGGAGCTGTTTTTT. The complete variable domain, with remaining parts taken from reference TRBV2 and TRBJ2-2, reads EPEVTQTPSHQVTQMGQEVILRCVPISNHLYFYWYRQILGQKVEFLVSFYNNEISEKSEIFDDQFSVERPDGSNFTLKIRSTKLEDSAMYFCASRGRVTGELFFGEGSRLTVL.

This clonotype came up a few times. This rearrangement joins TRBV27 to TRBJ1-6; 7 nucleotides match TRBD1. After removal of 4 bases from V and 3 bases from J, the junction contained 9 bases not matched to a gene. Germline CDR1 MNHEY, CDR2 SMNVEV (reference sequence). This CDR3 comprises 17 residues. CDR3 amino acids: CASSSKFGQVYNSPLHF. CDR3 in DNA: TGTGCCAGCAGTTCGAAATTCGGACAGGTCTATAATTCACCCCTCCACTTT.

The rearrangement joins TRBV4-1 to TRBJ1-2; TRBD1 matches 8 bases. Germline V gives CDR1 MGHRA, CDR2 YSYEKL. V was pared by 1 base and J by 4 bases, with 5 bases of the junction left unmatched. The CDR3 contains 15 residues. The CDR3 sequence is CASSQGTGTGYGYTF. The CDR3 nucleotides are TGCGCCAGCAGCCAAGGAACCGGGACAGGCTATGGCTACACCTTC.

The chain is built from TRBV20-1 and TRBJ2-1; D ambiguous. This CDR3 has 13 residues. V lost 5 bases to trimming and J lost 4 bases, with 12 bases between them. Germline-derived CDR1 and CDR2 are DFQATT and SNEGSKA (reference sequence). The CDR3 sequence: CSAPGPYYNEQFF. The CDR3 bases are TGCAGTGCTCCCGGGCCATATTACAATGAGCAGTTCTTC.

The table lists this clonotype with a few counts. The chain links TRBV27 to TRBJ1-2; D is perhaps TRBD1 (5 bases). The germline V and J ends were trimmed by 6 bases and 8 bases, with 16 bases remaining between them. The germline CDR1 and CDR2 sequences are MNHEY and SMNVEV (reference sequence). The CDR3 is 13 amino acids. Written as DNA, the CDR3 is TGTGCCAGCAGACAACCCGGGACCGCCGGCTACACCTTC. It yields the protein CASRQPGTAGYTF.

The J gene is TRBJ2-7, the V gene TRBV12-3 or TRBV12-4; 7 bases match TRBD1. Unmatched junction bases numbered 11, after V lost 2 bases and J lost 7 bases. This CDR3 is built from 15 residues. The CDR3 sequence: CASSLLTGTVGEQYF. The DNA of the CDR3 is TGTGCCAGCAGTTTACTTACCGGGACAGTGGGAGAGCAGTACTTC.